A single sample is the source of the 25 T cell receptor beta chains below, sequenced in a study of cytomegalovirus exposure and HLA in healthy donors. Both 60 Vbeta primers and 13 Jbeta primers went into the PCR. Generated by immunoSEQ multiplex PCR, the TCRdb table keeps only in-frame clones and is missing some. This table holds 150,000 to 200,000 clones, around 75% found once. Sequenced: PBMCs. These receptors originate from a middle-aged woman in good health and CMV-seropositive.

V is TRBV7-9 and J is TRBJ1-1; weak D call: TRBD1 (5 bases). The V gene's germline CDR1 is SEHNR and CDR2 FQNEAQ (reference sequence). The CDR3 runs to 13 residues. The V end was cut by 5 bases, the J end by 3 bases, with 10 bases between. CDR3: CASSDTGDTEAFF. Here the CDR3 DNA reads TGTGCCAGCAGCGACACGGGGGACACTGAAGCTTTCTTT.

As DNA, the CDR3 is TGTGCCAGCAGCGGCCGGACAGGGATTGGAGATACGCAGTATTTT. Its translation is CASSGRTGIGDTQYF. The V and J genes are TRBV9 and TRBJ2-3; TRBD1 agrees at 8 bases. Unmatched junction bases numbered 8, after V lost 3 bases and J lost 5 bases. The CDR3 has 15 amino acids. Germline V lookup: CDR1 SGDLS, CDR2 YYNGEE.

The gene calls are TRBV18 and TRBJ2-7; D perhaps matches TRBD2 (6 bases). The germline V gene has CDR1 KGHSH and CDR2 LQKENI. The CDR3 extends over 14 amino acids. Trimming took off 3 bases at V and 5 bases at J, with 14 bases between the two ends. CDR3 nucleotide sequence: TGTGCCAGCTCACCCCTAATGACGGGGGACGAGCAGTACTTC. This translates into CASSPLMTGDEQYF. Looking up the rest from reference TRBV18 and TRBJ2-7 gives the full variable domain: NAGVMQNPRHLVRRRGQEARLRCSPMKGHSHVYWYRQLPEEGLKFMVYLQKENIIDESGMPKERFSAEFPKEGPSILRIQQVVRGDSAAYFCASSPLMTGDEQYFGPGTRLTVT.

The chain links TRBV6-6 to TRBJ1-5, with 8 positions matching TRBD1. CDR3 size: 16 residues. From germline, CDR1 is MNHNY and CDR2 SVGAGI (reference sequence). V was clipped by 7 bases and J by 0 bases; unmatched bases: 8. The CDR3 loop is CASTPGGPYSNQPQHF. In DNA, the CDR3 is TGTGCCAGCACCCCAGGGGGCCCCTATAGCAATCAGCCCCAGCATTTT.

This rearrangement joins TRBV18 to TRBJ2-7; 10 bases are shared with TRBD2. Trimming removed 0 bases from V and 5 bases from J; junction bases left unmatched: 7. The CDR3 has 16 residues. In germline, CDR1 is KGHSH, CDR2 LQKENI. CDR3 region: CASSPPSSGRVNEQYF. CDR3 sequence (DNA): TGTGCCAGCTCACCACCTTCTAGCGGGAGAGTCAACGAGCAGTACTTC.

This chain uses TRBV4-1 with TRBJ2-7; TRBD1 matches 8 bases. Germline loops: CDR1 MGHRA, CDR2 YSYEKL. V shed 1 base, J shed 3 bases, and the junction held 8 bases outside the gene matches. The CDR3 loop spans 16 amino acids. The CDR3 spells CASSQGHAGGFYEQYF. The CDR3 region has the DNA TGCGCCAGCAGCCAAGGTCATGCAGGGGGCTTCTACGAGCAGTACTTC.

The CDR3 reads CASSITSSSYEQYF. CDR3 nucleotides: TGTGCCAGCAGTATCACTTCGTCATCCTACGAGCAGTACTTC. V and J are TRBV28 and TRBJ2-7; D not resolved. This CDR3 is 14 amino acids long. V was shortened by 5 bases and J by 1 base, with 12 bases between the two germline ends. CDR1 is MDHEN and CDR2 is SYDVKM in the germline V gene.

The gene calls are TRBV28 and TRBJ2-7; 8 nucleotides agree with TRBD1. This CDR3 is built from 13 residues. The V and J ends lost 2 bases and 5 bases, in that order; junction bases with no gene match: 2. The V gene's germline CDR1 is MDHEN and CDR2 SYDVKM. The CDR3 sequence: CASSLPDRDEQYF. The CDR3, as DNA: TGTGCCAGCAGTTTACCGGACAGGGACGAGCAGTACTTC.

This clone was seen a handful of times. The chain employs TRBV7-9 and TRBJ2-3; D is uncertain. V was trimmed by 4 bases and J by 2 bases, leaving 13 bases between them. The CDR3 is made up of 15 amino acids. Germline-derived CDR1 and CDR2 are SEHNR and FQNEAQ (reference sequence). CDR3 sequence (DNA): TGTGCCAGCAGCTCCGCAGGCAGCTTCACAGATACGCAGTATTTT. Translated: CASSSAGSFTDTQYF.

The rearrangement joins TRBV28 to TRBJ2-7; 9 positions match TRBD1. The V gene's germline CDR1 is MDHEN and CDR2 SYDVKM. There are 15 residues in the CDR3. V dropped 3 bases and J dropped 4; count of bases not matched to a gene: 7. CDR3 region: CASSFGGTGSYEQYF. In DNA form, the CDR3 reads TGTGCCAGCAGTTTTGGGGGGACAGGGTCTTACGAGCAGTACTTC.

This clone showed up just a few times. The CDR3 here is CASSSGLAEDTQYF. In nucleotides, the CDR3 is TGCGCCAGCAGCTCCGGACTAGCGGAAGATACGCAGTATTTT. The V and J genes are TRBV5-1 and TRBJ2-3; the match to TRBD2 covers 10 bases. The CDR3 loop spans 14 amino acids. Germline CDR1 reads SGHRS; CDR2 reads YFSETQ. V gave up 3 bases and J gave up 5 bases; unmatched junction bases: 3.

This clone was counted a few times. The chain employs TRBV19 and TRBJ2-5; 10 bases align to TRBD2. The assigned J gene may be wrong: the sequence end matches TRBJ2-7 better. CDR1 is LNHDA, CDR2 SQIVND, per germline (reference sequence). The CDR3 extends over 14 amino acids. The CDR3 loop reads CASSPSGGGYEQYF. DNA of the CDR3: TGTGCCAGTAGTCCTAGCGGGGGAGGCTACGAGCAGTACTTC.

About this clone: One junction end does not reproduce the germline sequence, and a read error may be involved. This sequence joins TRBV20-1 and TRBJ1-2, with TRBD1 matching over 7 bases. This CDR3 has 11 amino acids. Germline CDR1 reads DFQATT; CDR2 reads SNEGSKA (reference sequence). The CDR3 sequence is CSARGTRDSNF. The CDR3 DNA reads TGCAGTGCTAGAGGAACCCGGGACAGTAACTTC.

This clone turned up a few times. V usage is TRBV5-6 and J usage is TRBJ2-5; D may be TRBD1 (7 bases). CDR3 size: 15 residues. Trimming pared 3 bases from V and 1 base from J, leaving 13 bases between. Germline V lookup: CDR1 SGHDT, CDR2 YYEEEE. CDR3 residues: CASSSLRGAQETQYF. The CDR3 DNA is TGTGCCAGCAGCTCTCTCAGGGGGGCCCAAGAGACCCAGTACTTC.

In nucleotides, the CDR3 is TGCGCCAGCAGCCCCTTTCTAGCGGGAGACTACGAGCAGTACTTC. Its protein product is CASSPFLAGDYEQYF. The chain couples TRBV5-1 to TRBJ2-7, with TRBD2 matching over 10 bases. The germline gives CDR1 SGHRS, CDR2 YFSETQ. The CDR3 has 15 residues. Germline trimming cut 4 bases from V and 3 bases from J; bases unmatched to any gene: 7. Supplemented by reference TRBV5-1 and TRBJ2-7, the full variable domain reads KAGVTQTPRYLIKTRGQQVTLSCSPISGHRSVSWYQQTPGQGLQFLFEYFSETQRNKGNFPGRFSGRQFSNSRSEMNVSTLELGDSALYLCASSPFLAGDYEQYFGPGTRLTVT.

V usage is TRBV28 and J usage is TRBJ2-1; TRBD2 agrees at 9 bases. The CDR3 covers 15 residues. V was clipped by 7 bases and J by 4 bases; unmatched bases: 8. The germline CDR1 and CDR2 sequences are MDHEN and SYDVKM. The CDR3 DNA sequence: TGTGCCAGCACCCCGACTAGCGGCTCTTACAATGAGCAGTTCTTC. It translates to CASTPTSGSYNEQFF. Combining the CDR3 with reference TRBV28 and TRBJ2-1 gives the whole variable domain DVKVTQSSRYLVKRTGEKVFLECVQDMDHENMFWYRQDPGLGLRLIYFSYDVKMKEKGDIPEGYSVSREKKERFSLILESASTNQTSMYLCASTPTSGSYNEQFFGPGTRLTVL.

This sequence joins TRBV9 and TRBJ2-1; 11 nucleotides agree with TRBD2. The CDR3 extends over 15 amino acids. Germline V CDR1 and CDR2: SGDLS, YYNGEE. V was clipped by 1 base and J by 10 bases; unmatched bases: 7. CDR3 region: CASSVILAGVREQFF. The CDR3 DNA reads as TGTGCCAGCAGCGTAATACTAGCGGGAGTGAGAGAGCAGTTCTTC.

A few counts support this clone. The chain recombines TRBV5-4 with TRBJ2-1, with TRBD2 as a possible D gene (6 bases). CDR3 length equals 16 residues. V dropped 5 bases and J dropped 0 bases, with 15 bases sitting between them. The germline CDR1 and CDR2 sequences are SGHNT and YYREEE (reference sequence). The CDR3 DNA sequence: TGTGCCAGCAGTTCCTCTCCGGACTACTCCTACAATGAGCAGTTCTTC. Amino acid sequence: CASSSSPDYSYNEQFF.

This clone was counted between two and nine times. V gene TRBV2 combines with J gene TRBJ2-4, with 7 bases identical to TRBD1. The CDR3 spans 15 residues. With V trimmed by 6 bases and J by 0 bases, 5 bases remained unmatched. Germline CDR1 is SNHLY and CDR2 is FYNNEI. This CDR3 is CASREDRLAKNIQYF. CDR3 in DNA: TGTGCCAGCAGGGAGGACAGGTTAGCCAAAAACATTCAGTACTTC.

Only a few counts were recorded for this clone. The chain combines TRBV10-3 with TRBJ2-3, with 12 bases aligning to TRBD2. The germline V gene encodes CDR1 ENHRY and CDR2 SYGVKD. This CDR3 is built from 17 residues. V lost 4 bases, J lost 1 base, and 6 bases stayed unmatched. The CDR3 region has the DNA TGTGCCATCAGTGGGGCTAGCGGGAGGGCTCGCACAGATACGCAGTATTTT. Amino acid sequence: CAISGASGRARTDTQYF.

V gene TRBV5-8 combines with J gene TRBJ1-6; TRBD1 agrees at 7 bases. J lost 5 bases, V lost 8 bases, and 7 bases had no gene match. Germline lookup yields CDR1 SGHTS and CDR2 YDEGEE. The CDR3 covers 14 residues. As DNA, the CDR3 is TGTGCCAGTCCACAGGGGAGGCATAATTCACCCCTCCACTTT. This translates into CASPQGRHNSPLHF.

Note on this clone: The same CDR3 is also encoded by other DNA sequences in this sample. The CDR3 DNA reads TGCGCCAGCAGTGGGGACTTGGCGGAGACTGAGCAGTTCTTC. Its protein product is CASSGDLAETEQFF. V usage is TRBV5-1 and J usage is TRBJ2-1, with D perhaps matching TRBD2 (6 bases). CDR3 length: 14 residues. The ends were cut back, 5 bases at V and 9 bases at J, with 18 bases in the middle. From germline, CDR1 is SGHRS and CDR2 YFSETQ.

The J gene is TRBJ1-5, the V gene TRBV27; D gene ambiguous. The V end lost 6 bases, the J end lost 4 bases, and 10 bases lay between the germline ends. This CDR3 spans 13 amino acids. Per the germline V gene, CDR1 is MNHEY and CDR2 is SMNVEV (reference sequence). This CDR3 reads CASSLAVNQPQHF. Here the CDR3 DNA reads TGTGCCAGCAGCTTGGCAGTAAATCAGCCCCAGCATTTT.

J is TRBJ1-3 and V is TRBV18; D possibly corresponds to TRBD1 (5 bases). V was pared by 6 bases and J by 0 bases, with 12 bases between. The CDR3 loop spans 15 amino acids. Germline CDR1 KGHSH, CDR2 LQKENI. The chain's CDR3 is CASSRTDTSGNTIYF. DNA for the CDR3: TGTGCCAGCTCTAGGACGGACACCTCTGGAAACACCATATATTTT.

The rearrangement uses TRBV7-2 and TRBJ2-7; D might be TRBD2 (6 bases). V was trimmed by 4 bases and J by 3 bases, leaving 19 bases between them. This CDR3 spans 16 amino acids. Per the germline V gene, CDR1 is SGHTA and CDR2 is FQGNSA. The CDR3 DNA reads TGTGCCAGCAGCTCCCGGGTGGCGGGAAGAAACTACGAGCAGTACTTC. It translates to CASSSRVAGRNYEQYF.